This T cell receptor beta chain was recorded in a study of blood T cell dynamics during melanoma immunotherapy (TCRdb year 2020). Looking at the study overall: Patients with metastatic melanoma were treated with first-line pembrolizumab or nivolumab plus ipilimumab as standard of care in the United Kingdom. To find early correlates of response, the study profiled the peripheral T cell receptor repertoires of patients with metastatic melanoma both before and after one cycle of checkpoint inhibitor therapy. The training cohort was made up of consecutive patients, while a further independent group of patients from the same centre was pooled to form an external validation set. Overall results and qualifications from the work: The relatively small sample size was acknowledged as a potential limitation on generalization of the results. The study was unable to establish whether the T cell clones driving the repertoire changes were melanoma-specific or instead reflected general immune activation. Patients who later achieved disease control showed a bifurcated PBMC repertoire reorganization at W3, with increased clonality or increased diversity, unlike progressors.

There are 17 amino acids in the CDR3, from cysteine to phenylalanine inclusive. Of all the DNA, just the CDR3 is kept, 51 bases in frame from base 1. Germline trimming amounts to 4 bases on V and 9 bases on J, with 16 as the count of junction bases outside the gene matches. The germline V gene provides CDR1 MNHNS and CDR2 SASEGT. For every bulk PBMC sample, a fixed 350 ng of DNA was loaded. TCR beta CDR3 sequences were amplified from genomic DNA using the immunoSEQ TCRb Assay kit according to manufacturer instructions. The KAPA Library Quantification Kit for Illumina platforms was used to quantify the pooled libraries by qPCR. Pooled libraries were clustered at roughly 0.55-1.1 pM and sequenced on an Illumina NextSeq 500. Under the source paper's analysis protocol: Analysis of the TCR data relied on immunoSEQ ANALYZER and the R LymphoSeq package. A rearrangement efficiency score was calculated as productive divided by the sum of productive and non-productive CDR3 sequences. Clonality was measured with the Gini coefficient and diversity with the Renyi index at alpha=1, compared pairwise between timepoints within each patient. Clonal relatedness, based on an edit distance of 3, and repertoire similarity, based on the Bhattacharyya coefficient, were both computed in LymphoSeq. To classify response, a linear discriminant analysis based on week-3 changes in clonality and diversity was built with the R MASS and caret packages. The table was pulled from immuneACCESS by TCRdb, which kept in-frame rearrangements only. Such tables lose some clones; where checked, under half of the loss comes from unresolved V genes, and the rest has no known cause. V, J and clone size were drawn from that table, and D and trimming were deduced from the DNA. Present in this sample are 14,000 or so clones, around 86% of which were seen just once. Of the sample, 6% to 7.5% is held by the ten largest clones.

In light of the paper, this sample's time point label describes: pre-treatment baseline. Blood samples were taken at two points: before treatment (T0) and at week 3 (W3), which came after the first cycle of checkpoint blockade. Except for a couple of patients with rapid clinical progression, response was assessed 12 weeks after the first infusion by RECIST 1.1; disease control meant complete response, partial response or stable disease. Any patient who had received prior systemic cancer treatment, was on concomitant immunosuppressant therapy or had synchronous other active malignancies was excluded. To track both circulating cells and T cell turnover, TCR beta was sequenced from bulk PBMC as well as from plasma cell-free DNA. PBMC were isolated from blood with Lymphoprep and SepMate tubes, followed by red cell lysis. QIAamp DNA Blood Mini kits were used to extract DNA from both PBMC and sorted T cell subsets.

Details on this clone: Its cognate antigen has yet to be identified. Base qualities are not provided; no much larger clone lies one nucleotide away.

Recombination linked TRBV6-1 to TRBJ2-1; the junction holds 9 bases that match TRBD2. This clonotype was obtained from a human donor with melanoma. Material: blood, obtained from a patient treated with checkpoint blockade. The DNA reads TGTGCCAGCAGTGCAGAATTACCCGGGACTAGCCCGGGTGAGCAGTTCTTC. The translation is CASSAELPGTSPGEQFF.